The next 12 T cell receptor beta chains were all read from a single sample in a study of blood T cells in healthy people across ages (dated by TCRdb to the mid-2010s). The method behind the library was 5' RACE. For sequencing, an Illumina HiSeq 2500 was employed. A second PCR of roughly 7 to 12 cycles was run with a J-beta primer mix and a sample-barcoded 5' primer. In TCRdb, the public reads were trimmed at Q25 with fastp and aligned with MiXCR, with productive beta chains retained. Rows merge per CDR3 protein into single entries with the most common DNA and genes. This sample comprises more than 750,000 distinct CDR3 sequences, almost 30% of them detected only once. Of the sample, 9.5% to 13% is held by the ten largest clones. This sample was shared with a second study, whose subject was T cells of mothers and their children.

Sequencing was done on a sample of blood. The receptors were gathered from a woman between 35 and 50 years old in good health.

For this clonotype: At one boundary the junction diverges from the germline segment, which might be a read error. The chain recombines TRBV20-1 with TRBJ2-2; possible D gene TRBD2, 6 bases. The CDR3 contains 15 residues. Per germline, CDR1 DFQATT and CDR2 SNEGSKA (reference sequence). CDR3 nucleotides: TGCAGTGCTAACCCCGGGGACTCCCACTCCGGGGAGCGGTTTTTT. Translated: CSANPGDSHSGERFF.

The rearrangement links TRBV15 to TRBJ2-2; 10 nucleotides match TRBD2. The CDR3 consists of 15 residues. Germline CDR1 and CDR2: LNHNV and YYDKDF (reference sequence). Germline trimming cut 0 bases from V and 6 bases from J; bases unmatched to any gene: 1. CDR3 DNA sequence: TGTGCCACCAGCAGAGAAGCGGGGGGGCCCGGGGAGCTGTTTTTT. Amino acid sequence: CATSREAGGPGELFF.

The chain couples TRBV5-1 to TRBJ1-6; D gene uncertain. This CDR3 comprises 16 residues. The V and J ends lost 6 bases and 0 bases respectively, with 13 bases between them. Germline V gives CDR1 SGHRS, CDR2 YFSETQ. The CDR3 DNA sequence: TGCGCCAGCAACGGCGGGGAAAGCTCCTATAATTCACCCCTCCACTTT. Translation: CASNGGESSYNSPLHF.

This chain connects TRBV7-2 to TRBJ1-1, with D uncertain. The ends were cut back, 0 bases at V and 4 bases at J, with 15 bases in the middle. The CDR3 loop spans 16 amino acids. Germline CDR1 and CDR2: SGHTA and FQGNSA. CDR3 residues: CASSLAAGGLGTEAFF. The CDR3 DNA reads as TGTGCCAGCAGCTTAGCGGCAGGAGGGCTCGGCACTGAAGCTTTCTTT.

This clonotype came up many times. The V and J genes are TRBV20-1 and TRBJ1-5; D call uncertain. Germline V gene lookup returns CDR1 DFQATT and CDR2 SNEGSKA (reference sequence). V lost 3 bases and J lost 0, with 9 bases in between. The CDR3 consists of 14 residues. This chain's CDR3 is CSASRSISNQPQHF. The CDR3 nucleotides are TGCAGTGCTAGCCGGTCAATTAGCAATCAGCCCCAGCATTTT.

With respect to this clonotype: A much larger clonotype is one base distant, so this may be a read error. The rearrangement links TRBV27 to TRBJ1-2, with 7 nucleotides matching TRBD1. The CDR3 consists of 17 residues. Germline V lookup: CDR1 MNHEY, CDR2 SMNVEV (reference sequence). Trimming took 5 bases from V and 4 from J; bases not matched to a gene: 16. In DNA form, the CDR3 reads TGTGCCAGCAGTCTCTACGGGACAGATCCCCAAAGCTATGGCTACACCTTC. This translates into CASSLYGTDPQSYGYTF.

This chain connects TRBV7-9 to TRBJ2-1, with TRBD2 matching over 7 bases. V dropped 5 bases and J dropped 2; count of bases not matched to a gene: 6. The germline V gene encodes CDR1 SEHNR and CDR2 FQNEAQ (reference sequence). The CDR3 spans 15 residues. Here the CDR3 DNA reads TGTGCCAGCAGCCAAGCGGGGAGGACCTACAATGAGCAGTTCTTC. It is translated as CASSQAGRTYNEQFF.

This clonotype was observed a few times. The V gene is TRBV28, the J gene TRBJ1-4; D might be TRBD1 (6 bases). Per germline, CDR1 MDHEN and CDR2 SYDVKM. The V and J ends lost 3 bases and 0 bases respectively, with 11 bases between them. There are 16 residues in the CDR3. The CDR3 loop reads CASSFRGLATNEKLFF. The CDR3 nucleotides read TGTGCCAGCAGTTTCCGGGGGCTTGCAACTAATGAAAAACTGTTTTTT.

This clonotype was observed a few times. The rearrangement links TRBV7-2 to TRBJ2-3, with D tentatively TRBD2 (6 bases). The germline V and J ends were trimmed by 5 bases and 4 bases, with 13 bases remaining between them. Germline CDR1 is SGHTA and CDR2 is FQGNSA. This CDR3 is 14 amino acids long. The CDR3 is CASSPQGGPDTQYF. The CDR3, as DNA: TGTGCCAGCAGCCCCCAGGGAGGACCAGATACGCAGTATTTT. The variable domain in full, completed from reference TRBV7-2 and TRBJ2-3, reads GAGVSQSPSNKVTEKGKDVELRCDPISGHTALYWYRQSLGQGLEFLIYFQGNSAPDKSGLPSDRFSAERTGGSVSTLTIQRTQQEDSAVYLCASSPQGGPDTQYFGPGTRLTVL.

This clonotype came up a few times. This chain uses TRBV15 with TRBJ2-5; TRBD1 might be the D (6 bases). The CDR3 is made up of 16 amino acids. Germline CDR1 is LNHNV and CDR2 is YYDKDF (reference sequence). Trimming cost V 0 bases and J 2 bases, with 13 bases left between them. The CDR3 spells CATSRERSGAQETQYF. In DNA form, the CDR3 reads TGTGCCACCAGCAGAGAAAGGTCAGGGGCTCAAGAGACCCAGTACTTC.

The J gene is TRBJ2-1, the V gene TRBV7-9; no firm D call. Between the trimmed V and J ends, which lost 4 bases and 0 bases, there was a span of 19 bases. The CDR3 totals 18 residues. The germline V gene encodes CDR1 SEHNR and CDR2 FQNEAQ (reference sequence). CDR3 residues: CASSSRYLGRSSYNEQFF. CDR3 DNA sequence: TGTGCCAGCAGCTCACGCTACCTGGGCCGGAGCTCCTACAATGAGCAGTTCTTC. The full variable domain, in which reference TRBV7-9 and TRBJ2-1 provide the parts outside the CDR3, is DTGVSQNPRHKITKRGQNVTFRCDPISEHNRLYWYRQTLGQGPEFLTYFQNEAQLEKSRLLSDRFSAERPKGSFSTLEIQRTEQGDSAMYLCASSSRYLGRSSYNEQFFGPGTRLTVL.

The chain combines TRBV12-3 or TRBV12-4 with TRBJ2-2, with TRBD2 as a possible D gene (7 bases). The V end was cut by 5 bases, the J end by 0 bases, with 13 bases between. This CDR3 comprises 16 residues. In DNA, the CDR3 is TGTGCCAGCAGTGGACGGGGGGCGGCGAACACCGGGGAGCTGTTTTTT. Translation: CASSGRGAANTGELFF.